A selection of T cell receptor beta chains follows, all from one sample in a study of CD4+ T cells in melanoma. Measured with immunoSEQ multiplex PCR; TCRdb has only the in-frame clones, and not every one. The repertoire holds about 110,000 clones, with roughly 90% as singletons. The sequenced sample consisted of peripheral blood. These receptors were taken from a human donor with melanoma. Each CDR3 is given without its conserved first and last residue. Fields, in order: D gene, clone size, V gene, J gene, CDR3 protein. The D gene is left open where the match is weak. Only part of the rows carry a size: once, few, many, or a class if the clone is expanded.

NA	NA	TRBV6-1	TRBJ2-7	ASSKGTTASYEQY
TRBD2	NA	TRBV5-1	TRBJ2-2	ASSTGLAGVTGELF
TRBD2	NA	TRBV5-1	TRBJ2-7	ASSSVLTSGGHEQY
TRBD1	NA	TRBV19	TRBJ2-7	ASSRGQGSYEQY
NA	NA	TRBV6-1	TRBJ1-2	ATSRDSGYT
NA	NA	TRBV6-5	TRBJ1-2	ASSYSYGYT
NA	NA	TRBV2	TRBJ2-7	ATRGVSSDEQY
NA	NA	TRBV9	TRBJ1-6	ASSVERTAGSPLH
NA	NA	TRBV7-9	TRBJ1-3	ASSLMGISAGNTIY
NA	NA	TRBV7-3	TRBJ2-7	ASRSGGSYEQY
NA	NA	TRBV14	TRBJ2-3	ASSPGLGGTDTQY
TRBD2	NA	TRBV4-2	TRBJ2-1	ASSGTSGRGGYNEQF
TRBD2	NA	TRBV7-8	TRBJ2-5	ASSWQGGGPGETQY
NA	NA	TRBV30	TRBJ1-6	AFGRRNSPLH
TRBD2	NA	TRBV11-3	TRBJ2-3	ASSSGGTSDDTQY
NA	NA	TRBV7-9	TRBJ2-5	ASSLVGRETQY
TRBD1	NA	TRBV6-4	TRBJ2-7	ASRKDRFAYEQY
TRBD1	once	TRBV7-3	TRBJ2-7	ASSLGVWDREQY
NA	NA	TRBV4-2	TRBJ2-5	ASNPSGQLGETQY
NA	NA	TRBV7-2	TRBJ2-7	ASSLEGNTIYEQY
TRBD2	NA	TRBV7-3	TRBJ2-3	ASRFPLATGTDTQY
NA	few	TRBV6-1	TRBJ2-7	ASSESGRYEQY
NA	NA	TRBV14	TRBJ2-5	ASSQDWSGETQY
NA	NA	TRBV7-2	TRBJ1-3	ASSLELKDTIY